These 29 T cell receptor beta chains originate from one sample sequenced in a study of CD4 T cells in relation to SARS-CoV-2 and coronaviruses. No antigen has been identified for these receptors. Unexposed donor CD4+ T cells date from about 2011-2018, before the COVID-19 pandemic. CD4+ T cells were isolated from the cells after around 10 days of culture. Clones were sequenced by immunoSEQ multiplex PCR, and TCRdb holds only the in-frame ones, with some missing. This sample has around 22,000 clones; around 74% occur once, and the top ten carry about 16%. Sequenced: CD4+ T cells from PBMCs, cultured in vitro. The source of these receptors is a human donor in good health.

This sequence joins TRBV4-2 and TRBJ2-3; D gene ambiguous. The ends were cut back, 0 bases at V and 6 bases at J, with 10 bases in the middle. The CDR3 is made up of 14 amino acids. Germline lookup yields CDR1 LGHNA and CDR2 YNFKEQ. In DNA, the CDR3 is TGTGCCAGCAGCCAAGATCCAACGGCGGATACGCAGTATTTT. Amino acid sequence: CASSQDPTADTQYF.

CDR3 amino acids: CASSTGLAGGLSTDTQYF. CDR3 DNA sequence: TGCGCCAGCTCGACTGGACTAGCGGGAGGTCTAAGCACAGATACGCAGTATTTT. The rearrangement uses TRBV5-1 and TRBJ2-3; 14 bases line up with TRBD2. Germline V lookup: CDR1 SGHRS, CDR2 YFSETQ. The CDR3 has 18 amino acids. V dropped 7 bases and J dropped 0; count of bases not matched to a gene: 10.

The rearrangement joins TRBV5-4 to TRBJ2-7; D may be TRBD2 (6 bases). This CDR3 region has 14 residues. The germline CDR1 and CDR2 sequences are SGHNT and YYREEE (reference sequence). V was clipped by 0 bases and J by 2 bases, with 9 bases between them. The CDR3 coding sequence is TGTGCCAGCAGCTTGGCTGGAGGGGCCTACGAGCAGTACTTC. Residues: CASSLAGGAYEQYF.

This sequence joins TRBV29-1 and TRBJ2-5, with D perhaps TRBD1 or TRBD2 (5 bases each). CDR3 length equals 14 residues. Trimming left V 7 bases short and J 5 bases short, with 20 bases between. Germline CDR1 reads SQVTM; CDR2 reads ANQGSEA. CDR3 loop: CSARDGRLQETQYF. Here the CDR3 DNA reads TGCAGCGCCCGGGACGGACGGCTCCAGGAGACCCAGTACTTC.

The gene calls are TRBV24-1 and TRBJ2-5; D may be TRBD2 (5 bases). CDR3 size: 13 residues. Trimming left V 2 bases short and J 3 bases short, with 6 bases between. Germline CDR1 and CDR2: KGHDR and SFDVKD. CDR3 region: CATSDSGKETQYF. The CDR3 bases are TGTGCCACCAGTGATTCGGGGAAAGAGACCCAGTACTTC.

The chain links TRBV7-9 to TRBJ1-5, with TRBD1 matching 8 bases. The CDR3 has 15 amino acids. With V trimmed by 2 bases and J by 6 bases, 6 bases remained unmatched. Germline CDR1 is SEHNR and CDR2 is FQNEAQ (reference sequence). The CDR3 coding sequence is TGTGCCAGCAGCTTATCAGGGGGCGAGGGTCAGCCCCAGCATTTT. Residues: CASSLSGGEGQPQHF.

The chain is built from TRBV10-1 and TRBJ2-1, with 8 bases fitting TRBD2. The CDR3 length is 15 residues. With 2 bases clipped from V and 5 bases from J, the junction kept 5 bases outside the gene matches. CDR1 is WNHNN, CDR2 SYGVQD, per germline (reference sequence). CDR3 nucleotide sequence: TGCGCCAGCAGTGAGCGAGCGGGAGCCCACAATGAGCAGTTCTTC. Protein: CASSERAGAHNEQFF.

This rearrangement joins TRBV6-5 to TRBJ2-7; D may be TRBD1 (5 bases). CDR1 is MNHEY, CDR2 SVGAGI, per germline. V lost 6 bases and J lost 5, with 17 bases in between. The CDR3 consists of 14 residues. CDR3 residues: CASRPQGSMNEQYF. As DNA, the CDR3 is TGTGCCAGCAGACCCCAGGGTAGTATGAACGAGCAGTACTTC.

The rearrangement uses TRBV2 and TRBJ2-3, with 8 bases aligning to TRBD2. Germline V CDR1 and CDR2: SNHLY, FYNNEI. The CDR3 is 14 residues long. The ends lost 8 bases at V and 2 bases at J; junction bases unmatched: 6. The chain's CDR3 is CASRGGDFTDTQYF. Written as DNA, the CDR3 is TGTGCCAGCCGGGGGGGGGATTTCACAGATACGCAGTATTTT.

This chain uses TRBV4-1 with TRBJ1-6, with a tentative D call TRBD1 (5 bases). The V gene's germline CDR1 is MGHRA and CDR2 YSYEKL. The CDR3 has 13 amino acids. Trimming left V 0 bases short and J 11 bases short, with 8 bases between. The CDR3: CASSQDTTAPLHF. The CDR3 DNA is TGCGCCAGCAGCCAAGACACGACAGCACCCCTCCACTTT.

The V call is TRBV7-2, the J call TRBJ2-7; 12 bases fit TRBD2. CDR3 length equals 14 residues. Germline V CDR1 and CDR2: SGHTA, FQGNSA. The ends lost 2 bases at V and 4 bases at J; junction bases unmatched: 0. This CDR3 reads CASSLTSGRYEQYF. The CDR3 region has the DNA TGTGCCAGCAGCTTAACTAGCGGGAGGTACGAGCAGTACTTC. Variable domain in full (rest from reference TRBV7-2 and TRBJ2-7): GAGVSQSPSNKVTEKGKDVELRCDPISGHTALYWYRQSLGQGLEFLIYFQGNSAPDKSGLPSDRFSAERTGGSVSTLTIQRTQQEDSAVYLCASSLTSGRYEQYFGPGTRLTVT.

The chain links TRBV11-2 to TRBJ2-2, with a possible D match to TRBD2 (5 bases). Trimming shortened V by 7 bases and J by 0 bases, and 12 bases separated the two germline ends. The CDR3 is 15 residues long. Germline CDR1 and CDR2: SGHAT and FQNNGV. CDR3 nucleotide sequence: TGTGCCAGCAACCCAGACTACGCGAACACCGGGGAGCTGTTTTTT. It yields the protein CASNPDYANTGELFF.

This clone was counted between two and nine times. V is TRBV18 and J is TRBJ2-2; D ambiguous. V lost 0 bases, J lost 8 bases, and 16 bases lay in between. CDR1 and CDR2 from the germline V gene are KGHSH and LQKENI. The CDR3 sequence is 16 residues long. CDR3 coding DNA: TGTGCCAGCTCACCACCTCTCCAGTATTCAGCTGGGGAGCTGTTTTTT. This translates into CASSPPLQYSAGELFF.

V gene TRBV2 combines with J gene TRBJ2-3, with D uncertain. Germline CDR1 and CDR2: SNHLY and FYNNEI. CDR3 size: 16 residues. The ends were cut back, 6 bases at V and 0 bases at J, with 16 bases in the middle. The CDR3 sequence: CASRPPRSPSTDTQYF. CDR3 sequence (DNA): TGTGCCAGCAGGCCCCCTCGATCTCCTAGCACAGATACGCAGTATTTT.

CDR3: CASSATGGPLTDTQYF. DNA for the CDR3: TGTGCCAGCAGCGCCACAGGGGGCCCCCTAACAGATACGCAGTATTTT. This sequence joins TRBV6-4 and TRBJ2-3; 9 nucleotides align to TRBD1. CDR3 length equals 16 residues. Germline V gene data show CDR1 as MRHNA and CDR2 as SNTAGT. J gave up 3 bases and V 6 bases, and 10 bases lay outside the gene matches.

This clone is large within its sample. The gene calls are TRBV27 and TRBJ2-7, with TRBD1 identical over 7 bases. The CDR3 consists of 15 residues. Germline V gene sequence: CDR1 MNHEY, CDR2 SMNVEV (reference sequence). V trimming: 5 bases; J trimming: 2 bases; junction bases outside the gene matches: 9. The CDR3 spells CASSPDRVQTYEQYF. The CDR3 coding sequence is TGTGCCAGCAGTCCCGACAGGGTGCAAACCTACGAGCAGTACTTC.

The chain links TRBV12-5 to TRBJ2-1, with 7 bases lining up with TRBD2. The CDR3 length is 18 residues. Germline V gene sequence: CDR1 LGHNT, CDR2 FRNRAP. V was clipped by 0 bases and J by 0 bases; unmatched bases: 8. CDR3 residues: CASGLVTLGGSSYNEQFF. The CDR3 nucleotides are TGTGCTAGTGGTTTGGTAACCCTCGGGGGGAGCTCCTACAATGAGCAGTTCTTC.

The chain joins TRBV5-1 to TRBJ1-2, with D tentatively TRBD1 (5 bases). Germline CDR1 reads SGHRS; CDR2 reads YFSETQ. CDR3 size: 15 residues. Trimming left V 4 bases short and J 2 bases short, with 15 bases between. CDR3 protein: CASSLGTATNYGYTF. The CDR3 DNA reads TGCGCCAGCAGCCTCGGGACGGCAACGAACTATGGCTACACCTTC.

This chain connects TRBV5-1 to TRBJ2-3; D is undetermined. CDR3 length equals 15 residues. In germline, CDR1 is SGHRS, CDR2 YFSETQ. V lost 2 bases and J 1 base, leaving 11 bases between the germline ends. The CDR3 nucleotides read TGCGCCAGCAGCTTAACTGGGGAAGGCACAGATACGCAGTATTTT. This encodes CASSLTGEGTDTQYF.

This clone showed up just once. The chain carries TRBV18 and TRBJ1-1; D remains ambiguous. Germline CDR1 KGHSH, CDR2 LQKENI. Trimming removed 1 base from V and 1 base from J, with 1 base in between. The CDR3 length is 12 residues. CDR3 in amino acids: CASSPQNTEAFF. As DNA, the CDR3 is TGTGCCAGCTCACCACAGAACACTGAAGCTTTCTTT.

The V gene is TRBV24-1, the J gene TRBJ2-3; 8 bases line up with TRBD1. V dropped 4 bases and J dropped 3; count of bases not matched to a gene: 14. CDR1 KGHDR and CDR2 SFDVKD come from the germline V gene. This CDR3 has 18 amino acids. CDR3 sequence reads: CATSDTLGQGGLTDTQYF. The DNA for the CDR3 is TGTGCCACCAGTGACACTCTAGGACAGGGAGGCTTGACAGATACGCAGTATTTT.

V gene TRBV10-3 combines with J gene TRBJ2-7; 7 bases match TRBD1. The CDR3 sequence is 14 residues long. Unmatched junction bases numbered 4, after V lost 4 bases and J lost 1 base. Per the germline V gene, CDR1 is ENHRY and CDR2 is SYGVKD. The CDR3 DNA sequence: TGTGCCATCAGTGCCCCAGGGGGATCCTACGAGCAGTACTTC. This sequence encodes CAISAPGGSYEQYF.

The chain uses TRBV2 and TRBJ2-1; D remains unclear. From germline, CDR1 is SNHLY and CDR2 FYNNEI. The CDR3 totals 15 residues. The germline V and J ends were trimmed by 3 bases and 1 base, with 10 bases remaining between them. In DNA form, the CDR3 reads TGTGCCAGCAGTGAGGCCGGCAGTTCCTACAATGAGCAGTTCTTC. Its translation is CASSEAGSSYNEQFF. The full variable domain, completed using reference TRBV2 and TRBJ2-1, is EPEVTQTPSHQVTQMGQEVILRCVPISNHLYFYWYRQILGQKVEFLVSFYNNEISEKSEIFDDQFSVERPDGSNFTLKIRSTKLEDSAMYFCASSEAGSSYNEQFFGPGTRLTVL.

The chain employs TRBV6-5 and TRBJ1-4; 8 bases align to TRBD1. The ends lost 6 bases at V and 7 bases at J; junction bases unmatched: 7. Germline V gene data show CDR1 as MNHEY and CDR2 as SVGAGI. The CDR3 is made up of 14 amino acids. The DNA of the CDR3 is TGTGCCAGCAGAAGTCAGGGGGCCGGTGAAAAACTGTTTTTT. Its translation: CASRSQGAGEKLFF.

The chain has TRBV5-6 and TRBJ2-1; the D gene could be TRBD1 or TRBD2 (5 bases each). This CDR3 spans 16 amino acids. The V end was cut by 0 bases, the J end by 5 bases, with 15 bases between. Germline CDR1 is SGHDT and CDR2 is YYEEEE. CDR3 loop: CASSLGRDPPNNEQFF. The DNA of the CDR3 is TGTGCCAGCAGCTTGGGTAGGGACCCACCTAACAATGAGCAGTTCTTC.

This chain links TRBV27 with TRBJ1-2; TRBD1 aligns across 9 bases. With V trimmed by 2 bases and J by 5 bases, 6 bases remained unmatched. The CDR3 is made up of 15 amino acids. Germline CDR1 and CDR2: MNHEY and SMNVEV (reference sequence). The CDR3 protein is CASSLTGTGWYGYTF. The CDR3 DNA sequence: TGTGCCAGCAGTTTAACCGGGACAGGGTGGTATGGCTACACCTTC.

The chain combines TRBV28 with TRBJ1-4, with D maybe TRBD1 (5 bases). The ends were cut back, 2 bases at V and 8 bases at J, with 12 bases in the middle. The germline gives CDR1 MDHEN, CDR2 SYDVKM. The CDR3 has 14 amino acids. CDR3 DNA sequence: TGTGCCAGCAGTTTACAGGGTTCGCGAGAAAAACTGTTTTTT. Residues: CASSLQGSREKLFF.

This chain joins TRBV7-3 and TRBJ2-5; D gene ambiguous. In germline, CDR1 is SGHTA, CDR2 FQGTGA. Trimming removed 5 bases from V and 2 bases from J, with 12 bases in between. This CDR3 contains 14 residues. CDR3 DNA sequence: TGTGCCAGCAGCCCGTTCGGGCAACAAGAGACCCAGTACTTC. Translated, it gives CASSPFGQQETQYF.

The chain recombines TRBV27 with TRBJ2-7, with D possibly being TRBD1 (5 bases). The CDR3 is 15 residues long. Per the germline V gene, CDR1 is MNHEY and CDR2 is SMNVEV (reference sequence). Trimming stripped 8 bases from V and 3 bases from J, with 20 bases between. The chain's CDR3 is CASARAGRSVYEQYF. The CDR3 DNA reads as TGTGCCAGCGCTAGGGCAGGGCGCTCAGTCTACGAGCAGTACTTC.